One sample yielded the 23 T cell receptor beta chains listed below, sequenced in a study of T cells expressing NK-cell markers (dated by TCRdb to the early 2020s). Libraries were made using 5' RACE. TCRdb names Illumina HiSeq 2000 as the instrument used. TCRdb reprocessed the reads, and each CDR3 protein sequence is entered once, without DNA. The sample has about 170,000 distinct CDR3 sequences on record. Jointly, the top ten make up 20% to 25% of the sample. Sequencing was carried out using blood T cells: a sorted CD56 or NKG2C T cell subset, CD4+ or CD8+ T cells, or bulk PBMC T cells (not recorded which). The receptors were gathered from a man aged 18-75 years in good health.

The CDR3 reads CASSEQEPGELFF. The rearrangement joins TRBV6-1 to TRBJ2-2. This CDR3 contains 13 residues. The V gene's germline CDR1 is MNHNS and CDR2 SASEGT.

The chain uses TRBV7-6 and TRBJ2-1. Germline assignment: CDR1 SGHVS and CDR2 FNYEAQ. This CDR3 has 13 residues. This CDR3 reads CASSFTSSNEQFF.

This CDR3 reads CASSLGQGAFTEAFF. This chain joins TRBV12-3 or TRBV12-4 and TRBJ1-1; the TCRdb call, TRBD1, lacks DNA for checking. This CDR3 spans 15 amino acids.

The genes are TRBV4-2 and TRBJ2-5. This CDR3 is built from 11 residues. Germline lookup yields CDR1 LGHNA and CDR2 YNFKEQ. The CDR3 is CASSEGPTQYF.

The genes are TRBV15 and TRBJ1-1. Germline V lookup: CDR1 LNHNV, CDR2 YYDKDF (reference sequence). The CDR3 totals 13 residues. CDR3 residues: CATSMMTNTEAFF.

The gene calls are TRBV7-6 and TRBJ1-5; without DNA, the TCRdb call of TRBD1 cannot be checked. CDR1 and CDR2 (germline): SGHVS, FNYEAQ. CDR3 length: 14 amino acids. CDR3 residues: CASSLMGPGQPQHF.

The CDR3 sequence: CASSVSLAGGSPYEQYF. J is TRBJ2-7 and V is TRBV9; the TCRdb D gene call, TRBD2, has no DNA to confirm it. CDR3 length: 17 amino acids. The germline V gene has CDR1 SGDLS and CDR2 YYNGEE.

The chain joins TRBV28 to TRBJ2-3; TCRdb names TRBD2, which stays unverified in the absence of DNA. The CDR3 has 17 residues. CDR1 and CDR2 from the germline V gene are MDHEN and SYDVKM. The CDR3 loop reads CASILGLAGTSTDTQYF.

This sequence joins TRBV2 and TRBJ2-3; TCRdb's assignment of TRBD2 cannot be checked, as there is no DNA. CDR1 and CDR2 from the germline V gene are SNHLY and FYNNEI. The CDR3 has 15 residues. CDR3 loop: CASNSDSGGTDTQYF.

V gene TRBV10-3 combines with J gene TRBJ2-7. CDR3 length equals 12 residues. Per the germline V gene, CDR1 is ENHRY and CDR2 is SYGVKD. Here the CDR3 reads CAIGEDGDEQYF.

The chain recombines TRBV27 with TRBJ2-2; TCRdb's D gene call, TRBD1, goes unchecked for lack of DNA. CDR1 is MNHEY and CDR2 is SMNVEV in the germline V gene (reference sequence). This CDR3 contains 16 residues. The chain's CDR3 is CASSELDRWNTGELFF.

J is TRBJ2-1 and V is TRBV5-6; TCRdb's D gene call, TRBD1, goes unchecked for lack of DNA. Looked up from germline, CDR1 is SGHDT and CDR2 is YYEEEE. The CDR3 is 17 residues long. CDR3 region: CASSLVGTAISYNEQFF.

This chain links TRBV21-1 with TRBJ1-1; the D call from TCRdb, TRBD1, cannot be confirmed without DNA. TRBV21-1 is described as a pseudogene. The CDR3 totals 13 residues. The CDR3 is CASLQGGRTEAFF.

The V and J genes are TRBV2 and TRBJ2-7; TCRdb returns TRBD1, unconfirmable since there is no DNA. The CDR3 is 14 amino acids. Germline CDR1 reads SNHLY; CDR2 reads FYNNEI. CDR3 protein: CASRAQGEIAEQYF.

The chain carries TRBV5-5 and TRBJ2-7; there is no DNA to check the TCRdb D call of TRBD2. The CDR3 is 15 amino acids. Germline V lookup: CDR1 SGHKS, CDR2 YYEKEE (reference sequence). This chain's CDR3 is CASSFPSGGNYEQYF. Looking up the rest from reference TRBV5-5 and TRBJ2-7 gives the full variable domain: DAGVTQSPTHLIKTRGQQVTLRCSPISGHKSVSWYQQVLGQGPQFIFQYYEKEERGRGNFPDRFSARQFPNYSSELNVNALLLGDSALYLCASSFPSGGNYEQYFGPGTRLTVT.

This rearrangement joins TRBV7-9 to TRBJ2-1; TCRdb's D call of TRBD2 is untestable without DNA. Germline V gene lookup returns CDR1 SEHNR and CDR2 FQNEAQ (reference sequence). The CDR3 covers 17 residues. This CDR3 reads CASSAGTSGGLVDEQFF.

The chain has TRBV28 and TRBJ2-3; with no DNA, the TCRdb D assignment of TRBD2 cannot be verified. CDR3 size: 16 residues. Germline V gene lookup returns CDR1 MDHEN and CDR2 SYDVKM. CDR3 in amino acids: CASSLVAEGLADTQYF.

The V and J genes are TRBV7-8 and TRBJ1-1; TCRdb's assignment of TRBD1 cannot be checked, as there is no DNA. The CDR3 totals 15 residues. Germline V gives CDR1 SGHVS, CDR2 FQNEAQ. CDR3 in amino acids: CASSLGDRGFTEAFF.

This chain connects TRBV12-3 or TRBV12-4 to TRBJ2-6. The CDR3 length is 12 residues. This CDR3 reads CASSFGANVLTF.

The chain joins TRBV9 to TRBJ1-1. The germline V gene encodes CDR1 SGDLS and CDR2 YYNGEE. This CDR3 region has 15 residues. CDR3 loop: CASSQKGRGGTEAFF.

The chain couples TRBV12-3 or TRBV12-4 to TRBJ1-2. This CDR3 has 11 amino acids. The CDR3: CASRQLSGYTF.

The chain carries TRBV6-4 and TRBJ1-6; no DNA is available, so the TRBD1 call from TCRdb remains unchecked. The germline gives CDR1 MRHNA, CDR2 SNTAGT. The CDR3 runs to 14 residues. The CDR3 loop is CASSDSGGNSPLHF.

The chain employs TRBV5-5 and TRBJ2-7; the D gene TCRdb calls, TRBD1, cannot be checked with no DNA. Germline CDR1 reads SGHKS; CDR2 reads YYEKEE (reference sequence). This CDR3 comprises 16 residues. The CDR3 reads CASSLAPGHQSYEQYF.